This TCR beta chain derives from a study of T cells in Graves' hyperthyroidism and ophthalmopathy. Study-level findings and limits: The majority of expanded thyroid clonotypes above 0.001 also appeared in blood.

A word on this clonotype: Its target is not known.

Germline loops: CDR1 LNHDA, CDR2 SQIVND (reference sequence). V was pared by 7 bases and J by 2 bases, with 18 bases between. The CDR3 contains 16 residues. Researchers amplified the TCR beta CDR3 regions from RNA transcripts. The HTBI primer set served for first-round RT-PCR of the TCR CDR3. TCRdb analysed the multiplex PCR reads with MiXCR anew, one entry per CDR3 protein. Of about 130,000 distinct CDR3 sequences listed, roughly 23% are singletons. Source material: blood. This chain connects TRBV19 to TRBJ1-3, with a tentative D call TRBD1 (5 bases). The receptor comes from a woman aged 45-59 years with Graves' hyperthyroidism that later progressed to Graves' ophthalmopathy. The CDR3 region is CASTARRGRTGNTIYF. CDR3 in DNA: TGTGCCAGTACCGCGAGACGGGGCCGGACTGGAAACACCATATATTTT. The complete variable domain, with remaining parts taken from reference TRBV19 and TRBJ1-3, reads DGGITQSPKYLFRKEGQNVTLSCEQNLNHDAMYWYRQDPGQGLRLIYYSQIVNDFQKGDIAEGYSVSREKKESFPLTVTSAQKNPTAFYLCASTARRGRTGNTIYFGEGSWLTVV.